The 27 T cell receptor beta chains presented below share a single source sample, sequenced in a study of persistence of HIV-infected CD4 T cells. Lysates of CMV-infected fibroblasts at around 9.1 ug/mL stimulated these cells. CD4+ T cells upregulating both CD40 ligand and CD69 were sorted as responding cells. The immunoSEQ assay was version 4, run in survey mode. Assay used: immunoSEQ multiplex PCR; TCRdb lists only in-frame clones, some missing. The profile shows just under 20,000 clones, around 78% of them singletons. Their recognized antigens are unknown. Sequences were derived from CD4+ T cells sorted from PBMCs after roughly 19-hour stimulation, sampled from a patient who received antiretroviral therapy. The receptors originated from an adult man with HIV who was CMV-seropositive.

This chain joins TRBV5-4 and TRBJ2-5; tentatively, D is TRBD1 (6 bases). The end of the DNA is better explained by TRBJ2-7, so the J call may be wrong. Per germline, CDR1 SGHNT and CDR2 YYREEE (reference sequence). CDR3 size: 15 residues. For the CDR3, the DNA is TGTGCCAGCAGCGCTTCAGGGGCGTATGGAGGCGAGCAGTACTTC. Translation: CASSASGAYGGEQYF.

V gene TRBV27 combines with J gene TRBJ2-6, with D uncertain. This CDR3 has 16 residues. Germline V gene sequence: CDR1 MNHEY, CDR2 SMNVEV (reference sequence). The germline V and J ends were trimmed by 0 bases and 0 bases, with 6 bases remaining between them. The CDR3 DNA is TGTGCCAGCAGTTTATCTCCTAGCTCTGGGGCCAACGTCCTGACTTTC. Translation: CASSLSPSSGANVLTF. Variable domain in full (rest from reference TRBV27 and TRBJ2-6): EAQVTQNPRYLITVTGKKLTVTCSQNMNHEYMSWYRQDPGLGLRQIYYSMNVEVTDKGDVPEGYKVSRKEKRNFPLILESPSPNQTSLYFCASSLSPSSGANVLTFGAGSRLTVL.

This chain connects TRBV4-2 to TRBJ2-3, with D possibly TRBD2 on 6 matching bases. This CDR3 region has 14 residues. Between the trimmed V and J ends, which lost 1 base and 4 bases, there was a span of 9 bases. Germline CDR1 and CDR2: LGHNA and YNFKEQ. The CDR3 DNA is TGTGCCAGCAGCCAAGGGGCGGGGCCAGATACGCAGTATTTT. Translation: CASSQGAGPDTQYF.

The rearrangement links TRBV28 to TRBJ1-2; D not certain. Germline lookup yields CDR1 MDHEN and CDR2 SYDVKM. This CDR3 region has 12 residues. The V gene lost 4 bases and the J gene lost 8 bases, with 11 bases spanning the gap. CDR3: CASSSGVQGYTF. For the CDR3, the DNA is TGTGCCAGCAGTTCCGGGGTTCAAGGCTACACCTTC.

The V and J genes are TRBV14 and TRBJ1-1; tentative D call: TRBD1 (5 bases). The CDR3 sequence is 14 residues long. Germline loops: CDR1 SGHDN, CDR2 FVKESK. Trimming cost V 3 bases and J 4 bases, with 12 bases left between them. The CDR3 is CASSHSQGVTEAFF. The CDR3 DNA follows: TGTGCCAGCAGCCATAGCCAGGGAGTCACTGAAGCTTTCTTT.

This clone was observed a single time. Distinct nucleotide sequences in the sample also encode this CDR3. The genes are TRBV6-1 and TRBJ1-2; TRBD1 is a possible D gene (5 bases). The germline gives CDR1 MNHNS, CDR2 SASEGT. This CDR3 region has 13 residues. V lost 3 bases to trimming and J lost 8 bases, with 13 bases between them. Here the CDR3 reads CASSEAGREGYTF. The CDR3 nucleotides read TGTGCCAGCAGTGAGGCAGGGCGGGAAGGCTACACCTTC.

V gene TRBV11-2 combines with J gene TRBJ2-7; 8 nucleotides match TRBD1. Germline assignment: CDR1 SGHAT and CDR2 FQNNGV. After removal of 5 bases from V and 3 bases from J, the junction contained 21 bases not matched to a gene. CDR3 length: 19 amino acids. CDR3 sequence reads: CASSRAMVQGAVSNYEQYF. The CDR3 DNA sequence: TGTGCCAGCAGCCGTGCTATGGTGCAGGGGGCTGTCTCTAACTACGAGCAGTACTTC.

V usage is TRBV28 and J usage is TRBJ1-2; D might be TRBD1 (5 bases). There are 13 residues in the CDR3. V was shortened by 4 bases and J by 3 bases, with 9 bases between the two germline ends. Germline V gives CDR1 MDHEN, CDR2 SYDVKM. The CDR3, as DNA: TGTGCCAGCAGTTCGGGGCAGGACTATGGCTACACCTTC. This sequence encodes CASSSGQDYGYTF.

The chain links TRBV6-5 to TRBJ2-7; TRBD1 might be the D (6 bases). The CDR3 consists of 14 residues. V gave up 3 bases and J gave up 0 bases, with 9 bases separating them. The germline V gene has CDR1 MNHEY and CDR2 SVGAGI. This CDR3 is CASSYQGSSYEQYF. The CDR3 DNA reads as TGTGCCAGCAGTTATCAGGGGTCCTCCTACGAGCAGTACTTC.

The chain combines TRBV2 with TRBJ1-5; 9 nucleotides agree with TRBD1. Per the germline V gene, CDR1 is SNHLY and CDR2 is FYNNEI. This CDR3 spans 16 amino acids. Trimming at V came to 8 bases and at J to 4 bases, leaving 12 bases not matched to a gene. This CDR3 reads CASRPGGTGTNQPQHF. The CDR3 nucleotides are TGTGCCAGCCGCCCGGGTGGGACAGGGACTAATCAGCCCCAGCATTTT.

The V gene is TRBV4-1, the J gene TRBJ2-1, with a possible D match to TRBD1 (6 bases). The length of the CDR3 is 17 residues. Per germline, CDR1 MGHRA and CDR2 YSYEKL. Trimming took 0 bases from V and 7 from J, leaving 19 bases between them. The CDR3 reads CASSQDGERGRGNEQFF. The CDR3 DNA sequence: TGCGCCAGCAGCCAAGACGGTGAGAGGGGTAGGGGGAATGAGCAGTTCTTC.

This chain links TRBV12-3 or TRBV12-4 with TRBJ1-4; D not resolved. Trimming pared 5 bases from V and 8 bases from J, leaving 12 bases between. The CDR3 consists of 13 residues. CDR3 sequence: CASSTREGEKLFF. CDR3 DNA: TGTGCCAGCAGTACCCGGGAAGGAGAAAAACTGTTTTTT.

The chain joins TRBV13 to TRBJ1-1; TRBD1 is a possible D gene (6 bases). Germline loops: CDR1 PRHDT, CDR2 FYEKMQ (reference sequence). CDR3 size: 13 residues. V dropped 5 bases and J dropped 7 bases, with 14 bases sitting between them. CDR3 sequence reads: CASSRRTVGEAFF. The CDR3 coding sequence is TGTGCCAGCAGCCGTCGGACAGTCGGTGAAGCTTTCTTT.

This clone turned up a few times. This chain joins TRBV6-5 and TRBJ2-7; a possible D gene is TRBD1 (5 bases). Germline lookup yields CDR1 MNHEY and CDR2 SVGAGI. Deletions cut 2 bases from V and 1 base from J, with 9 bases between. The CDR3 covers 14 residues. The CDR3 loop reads CASSYDRDSYEQYF. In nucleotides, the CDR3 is TGTGCCAGCAGTTACGACAGAGATTCCTACGAGCAGTACTTC.

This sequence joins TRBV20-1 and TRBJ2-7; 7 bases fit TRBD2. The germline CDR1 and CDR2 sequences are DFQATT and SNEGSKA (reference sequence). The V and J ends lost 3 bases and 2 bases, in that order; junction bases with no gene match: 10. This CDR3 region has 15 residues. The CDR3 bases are TGCAGTGCTAGTCGTTCCAGCGGGGTCACCTACGAGCAGTACTTC. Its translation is CSASRSSGVTYEQYF.

The CDR3 region has the DNA TGTGCCAGCTCACCTAACCCGACAGGGGAGCTGTTTTTT. It translates to CASSPNPTGELFF. The genes are TRBV18 and TRBJ2-2; no clear D. V dropped 3 bases and J dropped 8 bases, with 10 bases sitting between them. Germline V gene data show CDR1 as KGHSH and CDR2 as LQKENI. This CDR3 region has 13 residues.

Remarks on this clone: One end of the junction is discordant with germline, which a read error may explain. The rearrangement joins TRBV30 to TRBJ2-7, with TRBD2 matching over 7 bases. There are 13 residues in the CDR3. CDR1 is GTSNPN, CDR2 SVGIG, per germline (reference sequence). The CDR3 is CAGRDGVSYEQYF. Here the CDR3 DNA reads TGTGCCGGGAGGGACGGAGTCTCCTACGAGCAGTACTTC.

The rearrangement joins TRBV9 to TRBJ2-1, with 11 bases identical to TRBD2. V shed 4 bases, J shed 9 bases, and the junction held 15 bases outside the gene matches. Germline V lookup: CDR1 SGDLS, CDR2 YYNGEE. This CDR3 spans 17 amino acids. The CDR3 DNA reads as TGTGCCAGCAGCTTCCAAAGTGGTAGCGGGGGGGCGGGTGAGCAGTTCTTC. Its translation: CASSFQSGSGGAGEQFF.

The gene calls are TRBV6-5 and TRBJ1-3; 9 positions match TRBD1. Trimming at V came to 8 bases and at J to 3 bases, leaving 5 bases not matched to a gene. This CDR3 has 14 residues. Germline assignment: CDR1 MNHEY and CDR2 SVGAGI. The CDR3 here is CASEQGASGNTIYF. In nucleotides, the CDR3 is TGTGCCAGCGAACAGGGGGCTAGTGGAAACACCATATATTTT.

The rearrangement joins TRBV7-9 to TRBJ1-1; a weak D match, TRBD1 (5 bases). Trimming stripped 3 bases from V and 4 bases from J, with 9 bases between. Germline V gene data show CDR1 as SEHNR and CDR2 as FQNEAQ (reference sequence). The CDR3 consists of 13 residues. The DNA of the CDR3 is TGTGCCAGCAGCTTGACAGCGATCACTGAAGCTTTCTTT. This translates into CASSLTAITEAFF.

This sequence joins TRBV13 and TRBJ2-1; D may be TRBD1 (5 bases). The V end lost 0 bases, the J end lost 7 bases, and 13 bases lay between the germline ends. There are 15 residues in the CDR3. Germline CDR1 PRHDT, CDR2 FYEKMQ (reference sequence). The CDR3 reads CASSLGGRVRNEQFF. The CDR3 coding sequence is TGTGCCAGCAGCTTAGGGGGCAGGGTAAGAAATGAGCAGTTCTTC.

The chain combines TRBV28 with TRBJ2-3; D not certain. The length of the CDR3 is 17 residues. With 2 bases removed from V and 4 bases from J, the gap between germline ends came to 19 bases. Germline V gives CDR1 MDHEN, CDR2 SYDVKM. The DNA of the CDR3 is TGTGCCAGCAGTTTAGGGCGCGGCCTAGTAGTGTCAGATACGCAGTATTTT. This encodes CASSLGRGLVVSDTQYF.

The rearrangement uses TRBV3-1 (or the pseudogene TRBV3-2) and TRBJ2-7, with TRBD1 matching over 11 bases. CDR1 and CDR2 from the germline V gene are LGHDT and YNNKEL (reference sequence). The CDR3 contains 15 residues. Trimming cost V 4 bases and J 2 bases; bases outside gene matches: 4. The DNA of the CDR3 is TGTGCCAGCAGCCCTGGACAGGGGGCCACCTACGAGCAGTACTTC. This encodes CASSPGQGATYEQYF.

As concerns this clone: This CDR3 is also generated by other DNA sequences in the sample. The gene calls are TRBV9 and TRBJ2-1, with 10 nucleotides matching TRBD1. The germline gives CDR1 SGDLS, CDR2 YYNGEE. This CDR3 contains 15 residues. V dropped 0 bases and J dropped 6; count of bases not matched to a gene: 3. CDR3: CASSVEGQGRNEQFF. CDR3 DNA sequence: TGTGCCAGCAGCGTAGAGGGACAGGGGCGCAATGAGCAGTTCTTC. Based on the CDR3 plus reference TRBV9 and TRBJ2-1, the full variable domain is DSGVTQTPKHLITATGQRVTLRCSPRSGDLSVYWYQQSLDQGLQFLIQYYNGEERAKGNILERFSAQQFPDLHSELNLSSLELGDSALYFCASSVEGQGRNEQFFGPGTRLTVL.

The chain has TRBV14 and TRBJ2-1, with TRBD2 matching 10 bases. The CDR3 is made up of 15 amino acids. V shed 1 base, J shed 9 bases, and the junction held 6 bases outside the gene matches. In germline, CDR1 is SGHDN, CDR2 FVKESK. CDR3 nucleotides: TGTGCCAGCAGCCAAGGTCTAGCGGGGGCCGGTGAGCAGTTCTTC. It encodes CASSQGLAGAGEQFF.

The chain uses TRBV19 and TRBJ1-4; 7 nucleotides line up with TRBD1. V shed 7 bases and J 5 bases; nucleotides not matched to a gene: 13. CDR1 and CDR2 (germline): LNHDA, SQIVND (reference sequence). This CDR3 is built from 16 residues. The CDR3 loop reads CASNRDSYAGNEKLFF. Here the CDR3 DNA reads TGTGCCAGTAACCGGGACAGCTACGCGGGGAATGAAAAACTGTTTTTT.

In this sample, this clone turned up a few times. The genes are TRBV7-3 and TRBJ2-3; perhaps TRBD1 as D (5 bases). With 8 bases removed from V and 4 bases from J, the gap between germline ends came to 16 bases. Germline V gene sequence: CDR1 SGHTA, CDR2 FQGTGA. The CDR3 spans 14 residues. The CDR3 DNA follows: TGTGCCAGCGGGGCGCTTGGGCCCTCAGATACGCAGTATTTT. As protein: CASGALGPSDTQYF.